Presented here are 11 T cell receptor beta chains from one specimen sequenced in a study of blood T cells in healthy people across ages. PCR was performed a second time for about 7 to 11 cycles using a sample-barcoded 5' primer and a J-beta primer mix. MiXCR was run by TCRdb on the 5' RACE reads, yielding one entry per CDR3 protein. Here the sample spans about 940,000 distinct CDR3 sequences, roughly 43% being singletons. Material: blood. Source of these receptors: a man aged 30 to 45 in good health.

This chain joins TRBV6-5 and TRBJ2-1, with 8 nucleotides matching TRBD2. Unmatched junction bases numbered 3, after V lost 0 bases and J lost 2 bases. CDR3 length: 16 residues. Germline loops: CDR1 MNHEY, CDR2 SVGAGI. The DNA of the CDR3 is TGTGCCAGCAGTTACTCAAGCGGGGGAGCCTACAATGAGCAGTTCTTC. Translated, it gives CASSYSSGGAYNEQFF.

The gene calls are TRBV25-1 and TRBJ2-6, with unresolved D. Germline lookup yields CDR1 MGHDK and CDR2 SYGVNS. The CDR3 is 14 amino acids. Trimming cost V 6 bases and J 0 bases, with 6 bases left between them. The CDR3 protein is CASRAGSGANVLTF. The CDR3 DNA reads TGTGCCAGCAGAGCAGGCTCTGGGGCCAACGTCCTGACTTTC.

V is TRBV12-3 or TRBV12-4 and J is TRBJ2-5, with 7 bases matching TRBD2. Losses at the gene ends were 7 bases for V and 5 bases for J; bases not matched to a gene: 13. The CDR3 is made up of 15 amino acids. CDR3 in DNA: TGTGCCAGCATGGAAGCTAGCGGCGTACGGGAGACCCAGTACTTC. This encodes CASMEASGVRETQYF.

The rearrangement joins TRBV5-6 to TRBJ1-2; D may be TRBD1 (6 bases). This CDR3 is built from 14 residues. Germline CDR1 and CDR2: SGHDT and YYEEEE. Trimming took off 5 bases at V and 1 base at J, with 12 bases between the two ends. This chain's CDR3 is CASRADRFNYGYTF. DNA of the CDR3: TGTGCCAGCAGGGCGGACAGATTTAACTATGGCTACACCTTC.

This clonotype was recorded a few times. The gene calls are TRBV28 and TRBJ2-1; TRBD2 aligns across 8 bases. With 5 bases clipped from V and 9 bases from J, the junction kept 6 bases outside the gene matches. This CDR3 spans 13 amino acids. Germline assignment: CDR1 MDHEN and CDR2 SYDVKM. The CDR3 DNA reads TGTGCCAGCAGTCTCGGGGGGGCCTCTGAGCAGTTCTTC. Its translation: CASSLGGASEQFF.

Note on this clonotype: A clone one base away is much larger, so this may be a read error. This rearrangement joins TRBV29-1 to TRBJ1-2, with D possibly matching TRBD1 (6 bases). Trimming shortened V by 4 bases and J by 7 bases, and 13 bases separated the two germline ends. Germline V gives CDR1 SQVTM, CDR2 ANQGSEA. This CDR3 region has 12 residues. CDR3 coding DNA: TGCAGCGTTGCACAGGGCTACTGTGGCTACACCTTC. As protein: CSVAQGYCGYTF. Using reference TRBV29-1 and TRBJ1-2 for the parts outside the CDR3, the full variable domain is SAVISQKPSRDICQRGTSLTIQCQVDSQVTMMFWYRQQPGQSLTLIATANQGSEATYESGFVIDKFPISRPNLTFSTLTVSNMSPEDSSIYLCSVAQGYCGYTFGSGTRLTVV.

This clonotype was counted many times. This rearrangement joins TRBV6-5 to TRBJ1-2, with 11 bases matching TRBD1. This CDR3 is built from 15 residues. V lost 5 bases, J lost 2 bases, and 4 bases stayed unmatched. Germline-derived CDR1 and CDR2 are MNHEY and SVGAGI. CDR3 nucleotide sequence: TGTGCCAGCAGTCCTTGGACAGGGGGCAACTATGGCTACACCTTC. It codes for CASSPWTGGNYGYTF.

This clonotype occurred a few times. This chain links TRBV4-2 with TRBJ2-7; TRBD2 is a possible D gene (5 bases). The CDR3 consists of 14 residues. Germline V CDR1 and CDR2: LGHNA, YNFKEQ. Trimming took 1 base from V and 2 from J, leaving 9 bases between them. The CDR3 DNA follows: TGTGCCAGCAGCCAAGCGGACTTAGCCTACGAGCAGTACTTC. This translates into CASSQADLAYEQYF.

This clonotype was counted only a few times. The DNA for the CDR3 is TGTGCCAGCAAGATATTTCAGGGCTCCTACGAGCAGTACTTC. Protein sequence: CASKIFQGSYEQYF. The chain employs TRBV27 and TRBJ2-7, with a tentative D call TRBD1 (5 bases). Germline lookup yields CDR1 MNHEY and CDR2 SMNVEV (reference sequence). This CDR3 spans 14 amino acids. Trimming stripped 7 bases from V and 0 bases from J, with 13 bases between.

The CDR3 DNA is TGTGCCAGCAGTTCATCTGACGGAGCCAAAAACATTCAGTACTTC. Protein product: CASSSSDGAKNIQYF. V is TRBV12-3 or TRBV12-4 and J is TRBJ2-4; unclear D gene. Trimming stripped 4 bases from V and 0 bases from J, with 10 bases between. The CDR3 runs 15 residues.

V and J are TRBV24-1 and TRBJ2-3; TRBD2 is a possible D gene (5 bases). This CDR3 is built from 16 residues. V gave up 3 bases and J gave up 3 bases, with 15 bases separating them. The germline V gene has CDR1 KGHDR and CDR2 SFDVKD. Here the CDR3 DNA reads TGTGCCACCAGTGATCCGGGGAACTCCAAAACAGATACGCAGTATTTT. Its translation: CATSDPGNSKTDTQYF.